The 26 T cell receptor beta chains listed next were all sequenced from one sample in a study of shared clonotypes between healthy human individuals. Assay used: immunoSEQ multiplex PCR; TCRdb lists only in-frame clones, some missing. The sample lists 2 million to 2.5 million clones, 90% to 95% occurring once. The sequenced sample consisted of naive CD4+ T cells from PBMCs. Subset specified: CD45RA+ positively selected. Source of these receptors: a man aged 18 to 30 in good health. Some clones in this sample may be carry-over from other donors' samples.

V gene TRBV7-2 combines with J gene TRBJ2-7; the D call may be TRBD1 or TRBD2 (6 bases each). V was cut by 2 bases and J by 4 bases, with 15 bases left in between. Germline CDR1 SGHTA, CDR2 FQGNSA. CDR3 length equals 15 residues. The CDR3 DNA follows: TGTGCCAGCAGCTTAACAGGGACTGATAATTACGAGCAGTACTTC. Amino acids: CASSLTGTDNYEQYF. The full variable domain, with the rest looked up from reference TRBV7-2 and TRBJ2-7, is GAGVSQSPSNKVTEKGKDVELRCDPISGHTALYWYRQSLGQGLEFLIYFQGNSAPDKSGLPSDRFSAERTGGSVSTLTIQRTQQEDSAVYLCASSLTGTDNYEQYFGPGTRLTVT.

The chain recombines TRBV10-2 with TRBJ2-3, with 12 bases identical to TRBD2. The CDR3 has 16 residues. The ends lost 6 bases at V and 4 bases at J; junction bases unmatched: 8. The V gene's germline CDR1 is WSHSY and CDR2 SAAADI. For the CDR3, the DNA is TGCGCCAGCAGGAAAGGGCTAGCGGGAGGGGCAGATACGCAGTATTTT. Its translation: CASRKGLAGGADTQYF.

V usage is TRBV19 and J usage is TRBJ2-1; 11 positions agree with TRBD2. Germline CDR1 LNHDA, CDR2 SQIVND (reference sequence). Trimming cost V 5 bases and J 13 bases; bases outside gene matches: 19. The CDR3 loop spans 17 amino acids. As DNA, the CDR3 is TGTGCCAGTAGTGTAAAACAGCTTGCTAGCGGGAGGCTGTCTCAGTTCTTC. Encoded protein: CASSVKQLASGRLSQFF.

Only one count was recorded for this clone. The CDR3 DNA follows: TGTGCCAGCAGTGCACAGGGGTACTATGGCTACACCTTC. As protein: CASSAQGYYGYTF. The chain carries TRBV6-5 and TRBJ1-2; 7 positions match TRBD1. Per the germline V gene, CDR1 is MNHEY and CDR2 is SVGAGI. The V and J ends lost 5 bases and 3 bases, in that order; junction bases with no gene match: 3. CDR3 size: 13 residues.

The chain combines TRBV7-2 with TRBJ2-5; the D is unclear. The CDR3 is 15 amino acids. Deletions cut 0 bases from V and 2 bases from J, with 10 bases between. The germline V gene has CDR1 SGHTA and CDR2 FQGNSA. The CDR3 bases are TGTGCCAGCAGCTTAGCGGGGTCACGGCAAGAGACCCAGTACTTC. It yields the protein CASSLAGSRQETQYF.

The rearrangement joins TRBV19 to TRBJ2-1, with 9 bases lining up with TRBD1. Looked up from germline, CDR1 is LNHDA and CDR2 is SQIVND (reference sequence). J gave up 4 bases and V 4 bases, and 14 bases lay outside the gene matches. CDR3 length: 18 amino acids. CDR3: CASSRGQGLKGFYNEQFF. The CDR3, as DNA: TGTGCCAGTAGTAGGGGACAGGGTTTAAAGGGGTTTTACAATGAGCAGTTCTTC. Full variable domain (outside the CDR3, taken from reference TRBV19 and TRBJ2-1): DGGITQSPKYLFRKEGQNVTLSCEQNLNHDAMYWYRQDPGQGLRLIYYSQIVNDFQKGDIAEGYSVSREKKESFPLTVTSAQKNPTAFYLCASSRGQGLKGFYNEQFFGPGTRLTVL.

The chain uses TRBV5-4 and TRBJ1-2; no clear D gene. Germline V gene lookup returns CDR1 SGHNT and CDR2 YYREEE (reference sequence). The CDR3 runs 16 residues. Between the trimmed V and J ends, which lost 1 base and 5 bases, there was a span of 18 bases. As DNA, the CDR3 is TGTGCCAGCAGCTTGAAGTCCGGGGTCTCGGTTTATGGCTACACCTTC. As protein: CASSLKSGVSVYGYTF.

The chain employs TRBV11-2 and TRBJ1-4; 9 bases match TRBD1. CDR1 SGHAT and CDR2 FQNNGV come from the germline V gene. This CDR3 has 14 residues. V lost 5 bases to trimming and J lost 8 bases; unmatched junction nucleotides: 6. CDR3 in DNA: TGTGCCAGCAGCAGGGACAGGGTGGTCGAAAAACTGTTTTTT. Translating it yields CASSRDRVVEKLFF.

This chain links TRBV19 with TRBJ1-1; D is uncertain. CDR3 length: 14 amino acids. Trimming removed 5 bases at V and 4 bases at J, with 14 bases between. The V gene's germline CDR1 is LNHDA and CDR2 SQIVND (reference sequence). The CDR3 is CASSVTPFSTEAFF. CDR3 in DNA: TGTGCCAGTAGTGTCACGCCGTTCTCCACTGAAGCTTTCTTT. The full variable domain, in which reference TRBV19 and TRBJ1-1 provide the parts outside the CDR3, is DGGITQSPKYLFRKEGQNVTLSCEQNLNHDAMYWYRQDPGQGLRLIYYSQIVNDFQKGDIAEGYSVSREKKESFPLTVTSAQKNPTAFYLCASSVTPFSTEAFFGQGTRLTVV.

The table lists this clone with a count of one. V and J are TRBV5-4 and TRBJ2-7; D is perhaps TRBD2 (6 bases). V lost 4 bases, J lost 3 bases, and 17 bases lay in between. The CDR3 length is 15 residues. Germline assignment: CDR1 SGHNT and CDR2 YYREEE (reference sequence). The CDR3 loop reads CASSPAGGAHYEQYF. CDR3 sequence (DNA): TGTGCCAGCAGCCCGGCAGGCGGGGCCCACTACGAGCAGTACTTC.

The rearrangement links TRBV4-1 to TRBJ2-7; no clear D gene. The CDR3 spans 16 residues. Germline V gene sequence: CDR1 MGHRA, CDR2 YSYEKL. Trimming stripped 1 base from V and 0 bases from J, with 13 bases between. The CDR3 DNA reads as TGCGCCAGCAGCCAAGGAACTGGCGGAAGCTCCTACGAGCAGTACTTC. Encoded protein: CASSQGTGGSSYEQYF.

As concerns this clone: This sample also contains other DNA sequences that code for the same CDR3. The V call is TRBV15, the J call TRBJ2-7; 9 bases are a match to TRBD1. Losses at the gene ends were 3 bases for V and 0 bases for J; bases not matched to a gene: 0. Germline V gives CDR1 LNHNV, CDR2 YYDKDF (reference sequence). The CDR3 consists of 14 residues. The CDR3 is CATSRGQGSYEQYF. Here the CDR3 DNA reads TGTGCCACCAGCAGGGGACAGGGCTCCTACGAGCAGTACTTC.

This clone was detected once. This CDR3 is CASSAAGNTEAFF. DNA for the CDR3: TGTGCCAGCAGCGCAGCGGGGAACACTGAAGCTTTCTTT. This chain uses TRBV9 with TRBJ1-1; D gene ambiguous. This CDR3 is 13 amino acids long. Germline lookup yields CDR1 SGDLS and CDR2 YYNGEE. V dropped 3 bases and J dropped 1 base, with 7 bases sitting between them.

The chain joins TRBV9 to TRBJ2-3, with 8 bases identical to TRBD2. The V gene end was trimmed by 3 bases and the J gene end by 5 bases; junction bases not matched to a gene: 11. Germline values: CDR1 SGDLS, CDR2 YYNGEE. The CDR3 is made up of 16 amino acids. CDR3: CASSAKLAEPLDTQYF. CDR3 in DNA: TGTGCCAGCAGCGCCAAACTAGCGGAGCCACTAGATACGCAGTATTTT.

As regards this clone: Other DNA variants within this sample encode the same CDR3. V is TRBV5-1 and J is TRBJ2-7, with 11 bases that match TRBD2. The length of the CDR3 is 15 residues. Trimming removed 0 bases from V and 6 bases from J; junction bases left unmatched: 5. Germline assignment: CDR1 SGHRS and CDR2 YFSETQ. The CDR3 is CASSLELAGASEQYF. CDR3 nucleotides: TGCGCCAGCAGCTTGGAACTAGCGGGAGCCAGCGAGCAGTACTTC.

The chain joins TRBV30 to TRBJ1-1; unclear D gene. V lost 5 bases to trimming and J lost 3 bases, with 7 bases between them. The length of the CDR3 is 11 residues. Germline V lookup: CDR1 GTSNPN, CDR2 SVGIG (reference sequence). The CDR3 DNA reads TGTGCCTGGCGACAATACACTGAAGCTTTCTTT. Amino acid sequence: CAWRQYTEAFF. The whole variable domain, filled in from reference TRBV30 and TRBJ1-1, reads SQTIHQWPATLVQPVGSPLSLECTVEGTSNPNLYWYRQAAGRGLQLLFYSVGIGQISSEVPQNLSASRPQDRQFILSSKKLLLSDSGFYLCAWRQYTEAFFGQGTRLTVV.

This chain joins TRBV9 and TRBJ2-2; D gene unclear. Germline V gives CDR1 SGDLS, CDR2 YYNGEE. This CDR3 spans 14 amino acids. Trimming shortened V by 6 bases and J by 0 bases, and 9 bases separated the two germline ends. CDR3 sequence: CASKGPPNTGELFF. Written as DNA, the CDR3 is TGTGCCAGCAAAGGGCCGCCGAACACCGGGGAGCTGTTTTTT.

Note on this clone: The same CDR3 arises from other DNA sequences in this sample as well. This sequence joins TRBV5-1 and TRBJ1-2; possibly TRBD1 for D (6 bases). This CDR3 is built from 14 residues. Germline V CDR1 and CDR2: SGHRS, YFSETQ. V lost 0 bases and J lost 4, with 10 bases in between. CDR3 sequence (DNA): TGCGCCAGCAGCTTGGACAGGGACTCCTATGGCTACACCTTC. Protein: CASSLDRDSYGYTF.

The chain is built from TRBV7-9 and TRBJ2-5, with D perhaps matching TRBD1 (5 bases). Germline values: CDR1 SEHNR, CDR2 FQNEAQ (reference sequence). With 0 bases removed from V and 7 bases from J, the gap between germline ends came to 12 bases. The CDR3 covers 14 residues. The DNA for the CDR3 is TGTGCCAGCAGCTTAGCAGTGGATCAGGGGACCCAGTACTTC. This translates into CASSLAVDQGTQYF. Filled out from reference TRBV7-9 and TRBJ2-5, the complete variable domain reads DTGVSQNPRHKITKRGQNVTFRCDPISEHNRLYWYRQTLGQGPEFLTYFQNEAQLEKSRLLSDRFSAERPKGSFSTLEIQRTEQGDSAMYLCASSLAVDQGTQYFGPGTRLLVL.

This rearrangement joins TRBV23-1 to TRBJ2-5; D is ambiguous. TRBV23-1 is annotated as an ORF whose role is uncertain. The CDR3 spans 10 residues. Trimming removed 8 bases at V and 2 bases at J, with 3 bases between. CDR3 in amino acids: CASRQETQYF. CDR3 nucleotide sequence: TGCGCCAGCCGACAAGAGACCCAGTACTTC.

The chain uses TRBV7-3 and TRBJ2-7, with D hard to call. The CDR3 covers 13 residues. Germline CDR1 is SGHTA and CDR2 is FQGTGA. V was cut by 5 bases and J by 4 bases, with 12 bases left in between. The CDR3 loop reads CASSPDNSYEQYF. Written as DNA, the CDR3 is TGTGCCAGCAGCCCAGACAACAGTTACGAGCAGTACTTC.

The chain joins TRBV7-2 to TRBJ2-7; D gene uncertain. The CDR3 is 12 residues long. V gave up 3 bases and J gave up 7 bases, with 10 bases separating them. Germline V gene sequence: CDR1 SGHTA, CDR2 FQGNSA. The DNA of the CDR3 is TGTGCCAGCAGCTTTTCCCTCTCAGAGCAGTACTTC. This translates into CASSFSLSEQYF.

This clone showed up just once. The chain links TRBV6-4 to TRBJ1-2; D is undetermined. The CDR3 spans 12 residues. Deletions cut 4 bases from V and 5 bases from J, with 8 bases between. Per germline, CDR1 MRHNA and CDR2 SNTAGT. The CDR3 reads CASSATRYGYTF. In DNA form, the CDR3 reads TGTGCCAGCAGTGCCACCAGATATGGCTACACCTTC.

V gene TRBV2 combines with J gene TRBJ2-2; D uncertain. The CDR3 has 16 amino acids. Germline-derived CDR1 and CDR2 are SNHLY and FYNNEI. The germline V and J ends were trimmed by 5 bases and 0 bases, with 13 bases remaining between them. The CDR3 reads CASSLLPPTNTGELFF. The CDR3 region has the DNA TGTGCCAGCAGTTTATTACCCCCAACGAACACCGGGGAGCTGTTTTTT. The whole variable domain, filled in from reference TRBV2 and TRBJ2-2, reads EPEVTQTPSHQVTQMGQEVILRCVPISNHLYFYWYRQILGQKVEFLVSFYNNEISEKSEIFDDQFSVERPDGSNFTLKIRSTKLEDSAMYFCASSLLPPTNTGELFFGEGSRLTVL.

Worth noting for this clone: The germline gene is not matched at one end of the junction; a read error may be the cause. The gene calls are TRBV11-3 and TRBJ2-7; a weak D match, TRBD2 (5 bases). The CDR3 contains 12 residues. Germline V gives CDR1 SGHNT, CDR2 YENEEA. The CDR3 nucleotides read TGTGCCAGCAGTATGGACTCCAACGAGCAGTACTTC. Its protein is CASSMDSNEQYF. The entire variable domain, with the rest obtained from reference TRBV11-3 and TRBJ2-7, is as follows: EAGVVQSPRYKIIEKKQPVAFWCNPISGHNTLYWYLQNLGQGPELLIRYENEEAVDDSQLPKDRFSAERLKGVDSTLKIQPAELGDSAVYLCASSMDSNEQYFGPGTRLTVT.

The CDR3 is CASSLNGGELFF. Here the CDR3 DNA reads TGTGCCAGCAGCTTAAATGGCGGGGAGCTGTTTTTT. The chain links TRBV7-3 to TRBJ2-2; D is unresolved. The CDR3 extends over 12 amino acids. V lost 1 base, J lost 7 bases, and 4 bases lay in between. Germline V gene lookup returns CDR1 SGHTA and CDR2 FQGTGA.